This record covers a single TCR beta chain. The data belong to a study of T cell responses to AZD1222 COVID-19 vaccine. The V end was cut by 3 bases, the J end by 0 bases, with 15 bases between. Germline V gene data show CDR1 as LNHNV and CDR2 as YYDKDF (reference sequence). The CDR3 runs to 17 residues. The protocol was immunoSEQ multiplex PCR, while the TCRdb copy is restricted to in-frame clones and leaves out a portion. The sample comprises 92,000 or so clones, about nine tenths of which are singletons, and about 1.5% rests with the top ten. This material consisted of peripheral blood, taken on day 0 of AZD1222 vaccination. The TCR comes from an adult in good health. The chain joins TRBV15 to TRBJ1-3; D is possibly TRBD1 (6 bases). The CDR3 reads CATSSRGPPYSGNTIYF. CDR3 DNA sequence: TGTGCCACCAGCAGCAGGGGTCCACCTTACTCTGGAAACACCATATATTTT.